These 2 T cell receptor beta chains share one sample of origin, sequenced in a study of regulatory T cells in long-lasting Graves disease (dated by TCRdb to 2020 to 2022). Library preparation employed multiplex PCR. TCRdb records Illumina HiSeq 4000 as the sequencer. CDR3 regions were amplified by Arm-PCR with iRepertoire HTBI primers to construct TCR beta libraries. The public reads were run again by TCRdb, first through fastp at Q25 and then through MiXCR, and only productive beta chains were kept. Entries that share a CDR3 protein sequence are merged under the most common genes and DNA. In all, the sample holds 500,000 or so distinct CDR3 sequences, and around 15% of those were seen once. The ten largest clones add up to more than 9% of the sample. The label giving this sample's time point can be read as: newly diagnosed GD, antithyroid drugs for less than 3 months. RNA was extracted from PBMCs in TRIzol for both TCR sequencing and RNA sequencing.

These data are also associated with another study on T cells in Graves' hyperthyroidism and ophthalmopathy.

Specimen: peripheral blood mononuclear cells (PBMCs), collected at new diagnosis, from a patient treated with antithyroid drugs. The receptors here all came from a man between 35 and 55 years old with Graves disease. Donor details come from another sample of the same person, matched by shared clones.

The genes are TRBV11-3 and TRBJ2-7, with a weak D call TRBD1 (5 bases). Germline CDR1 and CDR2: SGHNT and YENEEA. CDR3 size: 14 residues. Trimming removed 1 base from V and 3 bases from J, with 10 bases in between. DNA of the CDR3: TGTGCCAGCAGCTTAGCAGGGAAAGGCTACGAGCAGTACTTC. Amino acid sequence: CASSLAGKGYEQYF.

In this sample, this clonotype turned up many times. Here the CDR3 DNA reads TGTGCCAGCAGTTATTATGGCGTGAACACCGGGGAGCTGTTTTTT. This sequence encodes CASSYYGVNTGELFF. This rearrangement joins TRBV6-9 to TRBJ2-2; D is unclear. The V gene's germline CDR1 is MNHGY and CDR2 SVAAGI. There are 15 residues in the CDR3. Trimming took 1 base from V and 1 from J, leaving 7 bases between them.